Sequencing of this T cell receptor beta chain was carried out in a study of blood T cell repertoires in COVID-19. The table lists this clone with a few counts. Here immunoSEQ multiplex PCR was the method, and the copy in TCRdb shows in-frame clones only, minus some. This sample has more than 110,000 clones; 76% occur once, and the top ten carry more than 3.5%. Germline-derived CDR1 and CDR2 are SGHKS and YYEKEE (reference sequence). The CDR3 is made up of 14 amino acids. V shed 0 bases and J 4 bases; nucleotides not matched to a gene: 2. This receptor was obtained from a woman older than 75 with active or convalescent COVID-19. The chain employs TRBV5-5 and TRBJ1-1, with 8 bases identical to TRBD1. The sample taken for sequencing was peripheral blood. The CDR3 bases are TGTGCCAGCAGCTTGGAACAGGGGGTCACTGAAGCTTTCTTT. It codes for CASSLEQGVTEAFF.